This TCR beta chain originates from a study of blood T cell repertoires in COVID-19. Study-level background: Acute and convalescent COVID-19 samples came from the United States, Italy and Spain. PBMCs, B-cell-depleted T cells, or T cells provided the cDNA or gDNA that made up the material.

Original processing methods: Amplified reference gene primers provided the basis for estimating nucleated cell counts. The repertoire was sequenced with immunoSEQ multiplex PCR; TCRdb's copy has only in-frame clones and lacks some. V and J calls and clone size are copied from that table; D and trimming were computed from the DNA. Among over 45,000 clones listed, 75% to 90% were seen once. This clone was detected only a few times. This CDR3 comprises 15 residues. Germline V gene data show CDR1 as LGHNA and CDR2 as YNFKEQ. V trimming: 3 bases; J trimming: 8 bases; junction bases outside the gene matches: 7.

The gene calls are TRBV4-2 and TRBJ1-4, with 9 bases aligning to TRBD1. Sequenced: peripheral blood. The clonotype comes from a human donor in a cohort sampled during active COVID-19. CDR3 DNA: TGTGCCAGCAGCCACCCCGGGACAGGGAAAGAAAAACTGTTTTTT. As protein: CASSHPGTGKEKLFF.